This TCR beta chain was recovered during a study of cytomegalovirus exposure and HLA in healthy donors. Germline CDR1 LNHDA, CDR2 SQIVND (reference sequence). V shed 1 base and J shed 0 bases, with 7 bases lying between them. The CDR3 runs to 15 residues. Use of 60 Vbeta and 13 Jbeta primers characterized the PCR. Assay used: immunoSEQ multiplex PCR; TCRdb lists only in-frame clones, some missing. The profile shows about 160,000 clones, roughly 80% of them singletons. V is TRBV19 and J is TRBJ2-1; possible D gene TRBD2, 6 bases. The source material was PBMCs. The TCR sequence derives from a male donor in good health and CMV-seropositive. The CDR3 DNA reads TGTGCCAGTAGTATAGCCGGGAGCTCCTACAATGAGCAGTTCTTC. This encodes CASSIAGSSYNEQFF.